The clone carrying this T cell receptor (beta chain) turned up a few times. The data were taken from a study of early T cells in non-severe SARS-CoV-2 infection. A single record per CDR3 protein comes from TCRdb applying MiXCR to the 5' RACE reads. Of around 67,000 distinct CDR3 sequences in the sample, 10% to 12% were seen once. The V and J ends lost 4 bases and 4 bases respectively, with 12 bases between them. The CDR3 runs 13 residues. The germline V gene encodes CDR1 DFQATT and CDR2 SNEGSKA (reference sequence). The chain carries TRBV20-1 and TRBJ2-3, with D possibly matching TRBD2 (7 bases). Sequences were derived from whole blood, sampled at baseline. This clonotype was sampled from an adult who was a healthcare worker with PCR-confirmed SARS-CoV-2 infection or an uninfected control (not recorded which). The CDR3 nucleotides read TGCAGTGCTATGGGGGGGGGCGCAGATACGCAGTATTTT. Protein sequence: CSAMGGGADTQYF.